The next 20 T cell receptor beta chains were all read from a single sample in a study of technical replicates of blood from a handful of donors (dated by TCRdb to the late 2010s). Receptor libraries were prepared by the immunoSEQ multiplex PCR assay. TCRdb provides this immuneACCESS table in a form limited to in-frame rearrangements. Some clones are lacking; in checked studies, under half of them reflect an unresolved V gene, and why the rest are absent is not known. The sample table lists tens of thousands of clones, 96% of them with a count of one. Roughly 0.21% of the sample belongs to the ten largest clones. The specimen sequenced was T cells isolated from PBMCs. The receptor source for this set is a human donor in good health.

The rearrangement joins TRBV11-3 to TRBJ1-2, with D possibly being TRBD1 (6 bases). The V end lost 4 bases, the J end lost 10 bases, and 10 bases lay between the germline ends. CDR1 is SGHNT, CDR2 YENEEA, per germline. CDR3 size: 11 residues. CDR3 residues: CASSSQGTYTF. The DNA of the CDR3 is TGTGCCAGCAGCTCACAGGGAACCTACACCTTC. The full variable domain, rest sourced from reference TRBV11-3 and TRBJ1-2, is EAGVVQSPRYKIIEKKQPVAFWCNPISGHNTLYWYLQNLGQGPELLIRYENEEAVDDSQLPKDRFSAERLKGVDSTLKIQPAELGDSAVYLCASSSQGTYTFGSGTRLTVV.

The CDR3 region is CASSHPPTLPGAFF. The CDR3 bases are TGCGCCAGCAGCCACCCACCGACCCTTCCAGGAGCTTTCTTT. The chain couples TRBV4-1 to TRBJ1-1; D is unresolved. Trimming cost V 3 bases and J 10 bases, with 18 bases left between them. CDR3 size: 14 residues. Per germline, CDR1 MGHRA and CDR2 YSYEKL.

V and J are TRBV30 and TRBJ2-3; 10 positions agree with TRBD2. Germline CDR1 reads GTSNPN; CDR2 reads SVGIG (reference sequence). The V segment lost 6 bases and the J segment 5 bases; nucleotides outside the gene matches: 5. The CDR3 totals 13 residues. The CDR3 here is CACSGGSGDTQYF. CDR3 DNA: TGTGCCTGTAGCGGGGGGTCAGGAGATACGCAGTATTTT.

The chain combines TRBV6-1 with TRBJ1-4; 7 bases line up with TRBD1. Germline trimming cut 6 bases from V and 5 bases from J; bases unmatched to any gene: 6. The CDR3 is 14 residues long. CDR1 MNHNS and CDR2 SASEGT come from the germline V gene. The CDR3, as DNA: TGTGCCAGCAGGAGACAGGGACCAAATGAAAAACTGTTTTTT. Protein: CASRRQGPNEKLFF.

The chain carries TRBV15 and TRBJ1-5, with D perhaps TRBD1 (5 bases). From germline, CDR1 is LNHNV and CDR2 YYDKDF (reference sequence). The CDR3 contains 13 residues. Deletions cut 5 bases from V and 4 bases from J, with 9 bases between. For the CDR3, the DNA is TGTGCCACCAGCGGTCAGGGAAATCAGCCCCAGCATTTT. Protein: CATSGQGNQPQHF.

V is TRBV5-1 and J is TRBJ2-1; 10 nucleotides agree with TRBD2. This CDR3 is 20 amino acids long. V lost 3 bases, J lost 1 base, and 16 bases stayed unmatched. CDR1 and CDR2 from the germline V gene are SGHRS and YFSETQ. The chain's CDR3 is CASSSASGGPVVGSYNEQFF. CDR3 nucleotide sequence: TGCGCCAGCAGCTCCGCTAGCGGGGGACCCGTTGTGGGGTCCTACAATGAGCAGTTCTTC.

The rearrangement uses TRBV7-3 and TRBJ1-5, with 7 bases fitting TRBD1. This CDR3 is 15 amino acids long. CDR1 SGHTA and CDR2 FQGTGA come from the germline V gene. J was trimmed by 3 bases and V by 5 bases; bases with no gene match: 7. The chain's CDR3 is CASSKQDRINQPQHF. As DNA, the CDR3 is TGTGCCAGCAGCAAACAGGACAGGATCAATCAGCCCCAGCATTTT.

This clone came up a few times. This sequence joins TRBV19 and TRBJ1-5, with 7 nucleotides matching TRBD1. Germline CDR1 is LNHDA and CDR2 is SQIVND (reference sequence). CDR3 length: 13 amino acids. The V gene end was trimmed by 6 bases and the J gene end by 6 bases; junction bases not matched to a gene: 5. The CDR3 nucleotides are TGTGCCAGTAGAGACAGGGTGGGTCAGCCCCAGCATTTT. Translating gives CASRDRVGQPQHF.

This chain uses TRBV11-2 with TRBJ2-5; tentatively, D is TRBD2 (6 bases). The V and J ends lost 4 bases and 7 bases respectively, with 31 bases between them. Germline V CDR1 and CDR2: SGHAT, FQNNGV. This CDR3 contains 19 residues. This CDR3 is CASSSLASGRRTPSRTQYF. The CDR3 DNA reads as TGTGCCAGCAGCTCACTAGCATCGGGGCGGAGGACCCCAAGTCGGACCCAGTACTTC.

This chain connects TRBV4-1 to TRBJ1-2; D perhaps matches TRBD1 (6 bases). Germline values: CDR1 MGHRA, CDR2 YSYEKL. V was pared by 1 base and J by 6 bases, with 18 bases between. The CDR3 length is 16 residues. The CDR3 is CASSQGPGEIHHGYTF. The CDR3, as DNA: TGCGCCAGCAGCCAAGGCCCAGGGGAAATACACCATGGCTACACCTTC.

V and J are TRBV19 and TRBJ1-5; no firm D call. The CDR3 extends over 13 amino acids. From germline, CDR1 is LNHDA and CDR2 SQIVND (reference sequence). Between the trimmed V and J ends, which lost 5 bases and 6 bases, there was a span of 11 bases. The CDR3 loop reads CASSPRGRQPQHF. DNA of the CDR3: TGTGCCAGTAGTCCCCGAGGGCGTCAGCCCCAGCATTTT.

The rearrangement joins TRBV7-9 to TRBJ2-1; D call uncertain. From germline, CDR1 is SEHNR and CDR2 FQNEAQ (reference sequence). This CDR3 contains 13 residues. The V end lost 1 base, the J end lost 10 bases, and 11 bases lay between the germline ends. CDR3 amino acids: CASSLVHVAEQFF. DNA of the CDR3: TGTGCCAGCAGCTTAGTACATGTCGCAGAGCAGTTCTTC.

On this clone itself: The junction differs from germline at one of its ends, possibly a read error. The V gene is TRBV18, the J gene TRBJ2-1; 11 bases align to TRBD1. The CDR3 is made up of 16 amino acids. Looked up from germline, CDR1 is KGHSH and CDR2 is LQKENI. Written as DNA, the CDR3 is TGTGCCAGCTCAGAAGGACAGGGGGCCTCCTTCAATGAGCAGTTCTTC. This translates into CASSEGQGASFNEQFF.

CDR3 sequence reads: CASSLSRMNTEAFF. The CDR3, as DNA: TGTGCCAGCAGCTTGTCCAGGATGAACACTGAAGCTTTCTTT. The chain carries TRBV5-4 and TRBJ1-1, with no clear D. In germline, CDR1 is SGHNT, CDR2 YYREEE (reference sequence). V dropped 1 base and J dropped 0 bases, with 7 bases sitting between them. This CDR3 has 14 amino acids.

Here the CDR3 reads CASSPRVTRGEQFF. The CDR3 nucleotides are TGTGCCAGCAGCCCCCGGGTCACAAGGGGTGAGCAGTTCTTC. The chain combines TRBV27 with TRBJ2-1; the D gene is possibly TRBD1 (5 bases). The CDR3 sequence is 14 residues long. The germline V gene has CDR1 MNHEY and CDR2 SMNVEV (reference sequence). Trimming took off 6 bases at V and 9 bases at J, with 18 bases between the two ends.

V and J are TRBV19 and TRBJ2-7; 7 nucleotides line up with TRBD2. The V segment lost 4 bases and the J segment 0 bases; nucleotides outside the gene matches: 12. This CDR3 has 17 amino acids. Germline V gene sequence: CDR1 LNHDA, CDR2 SQIVND (reference sequence). The CDR3 protein is CASSTRPGGPLSYEQYF. For the CDR3, the DNA is TGTGCCAGTAGTACCCGTCCGGGGGGTCCCCTCTCCTACGAGCAGTACTTC.

V usage is TRBV6-6 and J usage is TRBJ2-1; TRBD2 agrees at 10 bases. V shed 4 bases and J 0 bases; nucleotides not matched to a gene: 0. Germline loops: CDR1 MNHNY, CDR2 SVGAGI (reference sequence). The CDR3 sequence is 15 residues long. CDR3 nucleotides: TGTGCCAGCAGTTCTAGCGGGAGCTCCTACAATGAGCAGTTCTTC. This encodes CASSSSGSSYNEQFF.

V usage is TRBV27 and J usage is TRBJ2-1; no definite D call. The CDR3 has 13 amino acids. V lost 5 bases to trimming and J lost 8 bases, with 13 bases between them. Germline V gene lookup returns CDR1 MNHEY and CDR2 SMNVEV (reference sequence). The CDR3 nucleotides read TGTGCCAGCAGTCCCCACCAGCGTGATGAGCAGTTCTTC. It is translated as CASSPHQRDEQFF.

The V and J genes are TRBV5-4 and TRBJ2-3; maybe TRBD2 (5 bases). Per the germline V gene, CDR1 is SGHNT and CDR2 is YYREEE (reference sequence). The CDR3 contains 15 residues. Trimming removed 4 bases at V and 6 bases at J, with 18 bases between. CDR3 nucleotide sequence: TGTGCCAGCAGCCCGACGGGGAACAAACCCGATACGCAGTATTTT. It translates to CASSPTGNKPDTQYF.

The chain recombines TRBV30 with TRBJ2-7, with D possibly matching TRBD2 (5 bases). Germline loops: CDR1 GTSNPN, CDR2 SVGIG (reference sequence). The CDR3 spans 16 residues. The ends were cut back, 2 bases at V and 4 bases at J, with 21 bases in the middle. The CDR3 region is CAWSFQDRGRLYEQYF. The DNA of the CDR3 is TGTGCCTGGAGTTTTCAGGACCGAGGGAGATTGTACGAGCAGTACTTC.